These 6 T cell receptor beta chains originate from one sample sequenced in a study of shared clonotypes between healthy human individuals. Sequencing was performed with immunoSEQ multiplex PCR; in TCRdb, only in-frame clones are kept and a portion is missing. The sample has hundreds of thousands of clones, approximately 75% seen once. Sequenced: memory CD4+ T cells sorted from blood. Subset denoted: CD45RA-negative fraction. These TCRs come from a woman under 40 in good health.

The rearrangement uses TRBV5-6 and TRBJ2-1; TRBD1 matches at 9 bases. Germline assignment: CDR1 SGHDT and CDR2 YYEEEE. The CDR3 loop spans 14 amino acids. Unmatched junction bases numbered 3, after V lost 3 bases and J lost 5 bases. The chain's CDR3 is CASSWRDRDNEQFF. The CDR3 DNA is TGTGCCAGCAGCTGGAGGGACAGGGACAATGAGCAGTTCTTC.

The rearrangement joins TRBV28 to TRBJ2-1; maybe TRBD2 (5 bases). V was clipped by 6 bases and J by 2 bases, with 8 bases between them. CDR3 size: 13 residues. Germline assignment: CDR1 MDHEN and CDR2 SYDVKM. CDR3 DNA sequence: TGTGCCAGCAGCCCGGGGACCTACAATGAGCAGTTCTTC. Encoded protein: CASSPGTYNEQFF.

The sample holds many counts of this clone. This chain joins TRBV29-1 and TRBJ2-5, with 7 bases aligning to TRBD1. Judging by the DNA end, TRBJ2-7 fits better; the J call may be wrong. The germline gives CDR1 SQVTM, CDR2 ANQGSEA. This CDR3 contains 12 residues. Here the CDR3 DNA reads TGCAGCGCAGGTATGACAGGGAACGAGCAGTACTTC. It specifies CSAGMTGNEQYF.

This clone has a count of ten or more. Additional DNA sequences in this sample encode the identical CDR3. The V gene is TRBV19, the J gene TRBJ1-5; the match to TRBD1 covers 9 bases. Germline CDR1 and CDR2: LNHDA and SQIVND (reference sequence). J was trimmed by 2 bases and V by 6 bases; bases with no gene match: 14. The CDR3 is 18 residues long. DNA of the CDR3: TGTGCCAGTAGCGTACCGGGACAGGGCGTCGGCGGCAATCAGCCCCAGCATTTT. Encoded protein: CASSVPGQGVGGNQPQHF. The whole variable domain, remainder taken from reference TRBV19 and TRBJ1-5, is DGGITQSPKYLFRKEGQNVTLSCEQNLNHDAMYWYRQDPGQGLRLIYYSQIVNDFQKGDIAEGYSVSREKKESFPLTVTSAQKNPTAFYLCASSVPGQGVGGNQPQHFGDGTRLSIL.

This clone was recorded once. The chain joins TRBV5-6 to TRBJ2-1; maybe TRBD2 (5 bases). Trimming left V 0 bases short and J 7 bases short, with 11 bases between. From germline, CDR1 is SGHDT and CDR2 YYEEEE. CDR3 length: 14 residues. The CDR3 region is CASSLVPSLNEQFF. DNA for the CDR3: TGTGCCAGCAGCTTGGTCCCTAGCCTTAATGAGCAGTTCTTC.

This clone was found a few times. The rearrangement links TRBV19 to TRBJ1-5, with no clear D. The germline gives CDR1 LNHDA, CDR2 SQIVND (reference sequence). This CDR3 is built from 12 residues. Between the trimmed V and J ends, which lost 3 bases and 9 bases, there was a span of 9 bases. The CDR3: CASSIGVWPQHF. CDR3 DNA sequence: TGTGCCAGTAGTATTGGGGTGTGGCCCCAGCATTTT.